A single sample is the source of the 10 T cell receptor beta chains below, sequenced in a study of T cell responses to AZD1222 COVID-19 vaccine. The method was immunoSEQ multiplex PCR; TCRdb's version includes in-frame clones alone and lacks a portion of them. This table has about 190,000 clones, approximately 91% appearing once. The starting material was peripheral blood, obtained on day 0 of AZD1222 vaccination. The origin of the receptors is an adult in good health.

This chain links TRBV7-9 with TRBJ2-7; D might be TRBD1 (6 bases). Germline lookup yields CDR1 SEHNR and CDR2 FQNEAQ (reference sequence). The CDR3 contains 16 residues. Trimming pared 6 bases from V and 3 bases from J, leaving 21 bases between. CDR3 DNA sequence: TGTGCCAGCAGGACTTCTTTCCAGGACAGCCACTACGAGCAGTACTTC. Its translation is CASRTSFQDSHYEQYF.

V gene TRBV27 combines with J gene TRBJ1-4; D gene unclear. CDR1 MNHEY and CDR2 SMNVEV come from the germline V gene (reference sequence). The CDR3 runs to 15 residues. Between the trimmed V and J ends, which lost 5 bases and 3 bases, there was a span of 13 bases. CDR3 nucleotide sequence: TGTGCCAGCAGTATCACGCCGTTCTCTAATGAAAAACTGTTTTTT. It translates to CASSITPFSNEKLFF. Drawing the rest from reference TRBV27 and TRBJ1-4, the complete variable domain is EAQVTQNPRYLITVTGKKLTVTCSQNMNHEYMSWYRQDPGLGLRQIYYSMNVEVTDKGDVPEGYKVSRKEKRNFPLILESPSPNQTSLYFCASSITPFSNEKLFFGSGTQLSVL.

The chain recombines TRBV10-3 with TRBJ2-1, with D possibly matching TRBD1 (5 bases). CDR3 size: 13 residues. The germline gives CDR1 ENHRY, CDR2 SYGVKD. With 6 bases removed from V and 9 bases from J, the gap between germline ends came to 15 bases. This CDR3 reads CAIRTLGDPEQFF. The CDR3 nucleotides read TGTGCCATCAGAACCCTAGGGGATCCTGAGCAGTTCTTC.

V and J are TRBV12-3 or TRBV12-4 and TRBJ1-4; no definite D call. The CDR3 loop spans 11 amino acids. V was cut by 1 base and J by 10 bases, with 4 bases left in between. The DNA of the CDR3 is TGTGCCAGCAGTTTAGGGGCAAAACTGTTTTTT. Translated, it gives CASSLGAKLFF.

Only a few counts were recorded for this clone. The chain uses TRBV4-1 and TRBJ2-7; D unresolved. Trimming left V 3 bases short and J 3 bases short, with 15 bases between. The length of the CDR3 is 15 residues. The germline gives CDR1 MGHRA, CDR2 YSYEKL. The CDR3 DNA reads TGCGCCAGCAGCCATATGTATCGGATCGACTACGAGCAGTACTTC. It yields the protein CASSHMYRIDYEQYF.

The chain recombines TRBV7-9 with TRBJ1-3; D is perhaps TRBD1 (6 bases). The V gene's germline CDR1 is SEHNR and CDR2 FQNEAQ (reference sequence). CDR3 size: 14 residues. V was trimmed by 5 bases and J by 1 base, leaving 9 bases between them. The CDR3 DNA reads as TGTGCCAGCAGCCCGGGGACATCTGGAAACACCATATATTTT. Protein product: CASSPGTSGNTIYF.

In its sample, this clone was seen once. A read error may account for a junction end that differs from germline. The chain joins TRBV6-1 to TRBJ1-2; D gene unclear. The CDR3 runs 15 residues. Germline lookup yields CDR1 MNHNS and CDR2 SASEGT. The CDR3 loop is CASIEVRRTNYGYTF. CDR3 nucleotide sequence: TGTGCCAGCATTGAAGTTCGTAGGACTAACTATGGCTACACCTTC.

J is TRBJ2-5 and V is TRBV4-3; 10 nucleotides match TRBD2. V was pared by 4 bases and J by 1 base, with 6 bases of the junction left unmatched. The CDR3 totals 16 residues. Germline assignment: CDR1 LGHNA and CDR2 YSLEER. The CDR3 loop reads CASSPIPSGSQETQYF. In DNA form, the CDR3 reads TGCGCCAGCAGCCCAATACCTAGCGGGAGCCAAGAGACCCAGTACTTC.

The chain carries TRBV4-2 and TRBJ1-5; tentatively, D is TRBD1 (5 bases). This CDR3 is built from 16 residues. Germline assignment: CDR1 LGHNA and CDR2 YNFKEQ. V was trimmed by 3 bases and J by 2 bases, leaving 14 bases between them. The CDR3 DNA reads TGTGCCAGCAGCCATCGTGGGGGGGATCGCAATCAGCCCCAGCATTTT. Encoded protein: CASSHRGGDRNQPQHF.

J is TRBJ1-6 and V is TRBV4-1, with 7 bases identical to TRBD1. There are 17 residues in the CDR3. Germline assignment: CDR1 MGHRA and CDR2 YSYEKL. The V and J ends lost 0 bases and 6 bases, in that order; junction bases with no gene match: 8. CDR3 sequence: CASSQEPEGAGNSPLHF. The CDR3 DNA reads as TGCGCCAGCAGCCAAGAGCCTGAGGGGGCTGGTAATTCACCCCTCCACTTT.